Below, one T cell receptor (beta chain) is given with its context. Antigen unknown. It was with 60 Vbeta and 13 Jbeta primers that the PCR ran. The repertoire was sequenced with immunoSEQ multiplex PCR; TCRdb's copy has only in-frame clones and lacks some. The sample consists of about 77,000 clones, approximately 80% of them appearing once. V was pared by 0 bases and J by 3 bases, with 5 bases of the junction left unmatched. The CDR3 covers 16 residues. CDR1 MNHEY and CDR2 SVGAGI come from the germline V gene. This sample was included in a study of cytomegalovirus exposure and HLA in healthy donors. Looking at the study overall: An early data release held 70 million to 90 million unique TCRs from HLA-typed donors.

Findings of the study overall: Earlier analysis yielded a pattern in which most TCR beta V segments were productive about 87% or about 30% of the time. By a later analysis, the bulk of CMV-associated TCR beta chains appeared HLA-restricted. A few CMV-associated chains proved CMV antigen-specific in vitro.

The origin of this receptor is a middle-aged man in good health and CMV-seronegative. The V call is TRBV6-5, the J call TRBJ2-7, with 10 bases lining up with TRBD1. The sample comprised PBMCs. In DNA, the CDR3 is TGTGCCAGCAGTTACTCCGGGACAGGGGCTTTCTACGAGCAGTACTTC. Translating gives CASSYSGTGAFYEQYF.